The sequence of this TCR beta chain was determined in a study of blood T cell repertoires in COVID-19. About the study: Italy, Spain and the United States were the sources of the convalescent and acute COVID-19 samples.

V was shortened by 7 bases and J by 2 bases, with 13 bases between the two germline ends. The CDR3 length is 14 residues. Germline V gives CDR1 MNHEY, CDR2 SVGAGI. Per the authors' pipeline: Nucleated cell counts were estimated from reference gene primer amplification. The data were produced by immunoSEQ multiplex PCR, yet TCRdb's version contains in-frame clones alone and is incomplete. V and J calls and clone size are as listed in that table; D and trimming were resolved from the DNA. This sample yields roughly 300,000 clones, of which more than 80% are seen a single time; 0.9% to 1.2% belongs to the top ten. Cohorts were determined from participant-reported clinical history. Two negative PCRs, clearance, or symptom resolution characterized the recovered Cohort 3 donors.

The chain uses TRBV6-5 and TRBJ2-3, with a tentative D call TRBD2 (6 bases). Sequenced: PBMCs or T cells enriched from blood (not recorded which). The clonotype comes from a woman aged 30 to 39 who had recovered from COVID-19. In nucleotides, the CDR3 is TGTGCCAGCATGGGTAGCGGACTCACAGATACGCAGTATTTT. Protein product: CASMGSGLTDTQYF.